The T cell receptor beta chain described here comes from a study of blood T cell repertoires in COVID-19. Study information: Material from acute and convalescent COVID-19 was sourced from the United States, Italy and Spain. Sources were T cells, B-cell-depleted T cells, or PBMCs; the material itself was cDNA or gDNA.

V was trimmed by 5 bases and J by 4 bases, leaving 12 bases between them. The CDR3 has 13 amino acids. The germline CDR1 and CDR2 sequences are MNHEY and SVGEGT. Per the study methods: Quantification of nucleated cells was approximated via reference gene primer amplification. Measured with immunoSEQ multiplex PCR; TCRdb has only the in-frame clones, and not every one. That table is the source of V, J and clone size, and D and trimming were worked out from the DNA. The table shows about 25,000 clones, with around 86% occurring only once. This TCR came from a man aged 45 to 65 with active COVID-19. Sequenced input: peripheral blood. The V gene is TRBV6-2 or TRBV6-3, the J gene TRBJ2-7; D remains ambiguous. CDR3 in DNA: TGTGCCAGCAGTCCGCCGACTTCTTACGAGCAGTACGTC. It translates to CASSPPTSYEQYV.